This TCR beta chain appears in the sequencing data of a study of T cell repertoires in cytomegalovirus infection (dated by TCRdb to between 2018 and 2021). General notes on the study: Because public TCR beta signatures pointed to carriage of CMV infection together with the matching HLA type, the HLA type of each donor mattered for the analysis. On the study overall, not on this receptor specifically: The ex vivo response was dominated by HLA-C-restricted CMV-specific TCR beta clonotypes, which also provided the single most frequent clonotype in two of eight donors. Carriers of CMV infection plus the relevant HLA type were discriminated by the cumulative frequency of public TCR beta family members in the study cohort and in an independent roughly 340-donor cohort.

For this clonotype: No cognate antigen has been identified for it. Base-call qualities are not available, and no considerably larger clone is one nucleotide away.

V is clipped by 7 bases and J by 4 bases, and the sequence between their germline boundaries is 20 bases long. CDR1 LNHDA and CDR2 SQIVND were looked up in the germline V gene (reference sequence). The CDR3 runs 16 amino acids, cysteine and phenylalanine included. Only the CDR3 region is kept as DNA, spanning 48 bases read in frame from base 1. Sequencing used an Illumina HiSeq 1500. Starting from the raw public reads, TCRdb applied fastp trimming at Q25, assembled clones with MiXCR and retained in-frame beta chains. Merged by CDR3 protein, the rows form single entries marked with the most common genes and DNA. The sample has 480,000 or so distinct CDR3 sequences on record, around 11% of them singletons. Roughly 10% of the sample is in the top ten clones.

The source is a human donor in good health (CMV status not recorded). Some clones in this sample may be carry-over from other donors' samples. The sequence is built from TRBV19 and TRBJ1-5; a tentative D call is TRBD1 (6 bases match). The specimen sequenced was PBMCs. Here is the DNA: TGTGCCAGTACTGGGGGGGGGGGGGCCGGGAATCAGCCCCAGCATTTT. Its amino acids are CASTGGGGAGNQPQHF.